The 5 T cell receptor beta chains reported below all come from one sample, sequenced in a study of CD4 T cells in relation to SARS-CoV-2 and coronaviruses. Before the COVID-19 pandemic, during about 2010-2018, CD4+ T cells were taken from unexposed donors. Isolation of CD4+ T cells took place after approximately eleven days in culture. These receptors' targets are unknown. The method was immunoSEQ multiplex PCR; TCRdb's version includes in-frame clones alone and lacks a portion of them. The sample has roughly 25,000 clones, about four fifths seen once; the top ten hold approximately 13%. The sequencing input was CD4+ T cells from PBMCs, cultured in vitro. These receptors all come from a human donor in good health.

This clone appeared a few times. The J gene is TRBJ1-2, the V gene TRBV2; TRBD1 matches 8 bases. The CDR3 contains 14 residues. Germline V gives CDR1 SNHLY, CDR2 FYNNEI. After removal of 7 bases from V and 2 bases from J, the junction contained 6 bases not matched to a gene. CDR3 protein: CASTGQGANYGYTF. CDR3 bases: TGTGCCAGCACTGGGCAGGGGGCGAACTATGGCTACACCTTC. Looking up the rest from reference TRBV2 and TRBJ1-2 gives the full variable domain: EPEVTQTPSHQVTQMGQEVILRCVPISNHLYFYWYRQILGQKVEFLVSFYNNEISEKSEIFDDQFSVERPDGSNFTLKIRSTKLEDSAMYFCASTGQGANYGYTFGSGTRLTVV.

The chain recombines TRBV23-1 with TRBJ2-5, with TRBD2 matching 10 bases. TRBV23-1 is an ORF, with its function uncertain. The CDR3 contains 17 residues. J lost 4 bases, V lost 2 bases, and 10 bases had no gene match. CDR3 protein: CASSQGTSGRVLETQYF. The DNA of the CDR3 is TGCGCCAGCAGTCAAGGGACGAGCGGGAGGGTCTTAGAGACCCAGTACTTC.

The rearrangement joins TRBV6-5 to TRBJ2-6; D is ambiguous. Trimming left V 0 bases short and J 0 bases short, with 6 bases between. Germline V gene lookup returns CDR1 MNHEY and CDR2 SVGAGI. CDR3 length: 16 amino acids. CDR3 protein: CASSYSEFSGANVLTF. CDR3 DNA: TGTGCCAGCAGTTACTCAGAGTTCTCTGGGGCCAACGTCCTGACTTTC.

The chain couples TRBV5-4 to TRBJ2-5, with TRBD2 as a possible D gene (6 bases). CDR1 and CDR2 from the germline V gene are SGHNT and YYREEE (reference sequence). V gave up 1 base and J gave up 0 bases, with 16 bases separating them. The CDR3 is made up of 17 amino acids. CDR3 sequence: CASSLLGGGTYQETQYF. CDR3 bases: TGTGCCAGCAGCTTGCTTGGGGGAGGCACGTACCAAGAGACCCAGTACTTC.

This sequence joins TRBV6-5 and TRBJ2-1, with 12 bases identical to TRBD2. Germline V gene sequence: CDR1 MNHEY, CDR2 SVGAGI. Trimming took 6 bases from V and 7 from J; bases not matched to a gene: 7. The CDR3 length is 15 residues. CDR3 region: CASSLLTSGRNEQFF. For the CDR3, the DNA is TGTGCCAGCAGCCTCCTTACTAGCGGGAGGAATGAGCAGTTCTTC.